This record looks at one TCR beta chain sequence and its context. This table comes from immunoSEQ multiplex PCR, and its TCRdb copy is limited to in-frame clones, with some not included. The profile covers roughly 160,000 clones, with about four fifths appearing a single time and 2% to 2.5% taken by the ten largest. These data come from a study of blood T cell repertoires in COVID-19. Background on the study: Italy, Spain and the United States were the sources of the convalescent and acute COVID-19 samples.

V gave up 1 base and J gave up 3 bases; unmatched junction bases: 2. The CDR3 consists of 15 residues. CDR1 is SGHAT, CDR2 FQNNGV, per germline. The TCR was taken from a woman of 80 years or more with acute or convalescent COVID-19. Sequencing was performed on peripheral blood. The chain couples TRBV11-2 to TRBJ2-7, with TRBD2 matching over 11 bases. CDR3 sequence (DNA): TGTGCCAGCAGCTTAGGACTAGCGGGACTCTACGAGCAGTACTTC. Protein product: CASSLGLAGLYEQYF. Full variable domain (remainder filled in from reference TRBV11-2 and TRBJ2-7): EAGVAQSPRYKIIEKRQSVAFWCNPISGHATLYWYQQILGQGPKLLIQFQNNGVVDDSQLPKDRFSAERLKGVDSTLKIQPAKLEDSAVYLCASSLGLAGLYEQYFGPGTRLTVT.